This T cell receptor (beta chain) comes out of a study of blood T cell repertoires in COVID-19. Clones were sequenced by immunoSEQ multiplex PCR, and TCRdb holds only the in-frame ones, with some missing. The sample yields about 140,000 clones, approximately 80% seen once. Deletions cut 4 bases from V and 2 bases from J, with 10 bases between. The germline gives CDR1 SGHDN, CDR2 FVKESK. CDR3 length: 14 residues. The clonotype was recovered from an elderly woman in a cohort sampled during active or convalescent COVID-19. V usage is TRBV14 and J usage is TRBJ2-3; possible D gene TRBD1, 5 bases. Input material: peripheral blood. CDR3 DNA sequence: TGTGCCAGCAGCCTACAGGACCCCACAGATACGCAGTATTTT. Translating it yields CASSLQDPTDTQYF. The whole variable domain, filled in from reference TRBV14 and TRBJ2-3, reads EAGVTQFPSHSVIEKGQTVTLRCDPISGHDNLYWYRRVMGKEIKFLLHFVKESKQDESGMPNNRFLAERTGGTYSTLKVQPAELEDSGVYFCASSLQDPTDTQYFGPGTRLTVL.